The next 26 T cell receptor beta chains were all read from a single sample in a study of T cell changes during pregnancy in multiple sclerosis. Clones were sequenced by immunoSEQ multiplex PCR, and TCRdb holds only the in-frame ones, with some missing. Of tens of thousands of clones listed, roughly 93% are singletons. The sequences come from peripheral blood, collected in the second trimester of pregnancy. The receptors derive from a female donor with multiple sclerosis, enrolled in a pregnancy study.

This chain links TRBV7-2 with TRBJ2-2; TRBD2 might be the D (7 bases). Germline assignment: CDR1 SGHTA and CDR2 FQGNSA. V lost 5 bases, J lost 3 bases, and 10 bases lay in between. The CDR3 covers 14 residues. CDR3 nucleotides: TGTGCCAGCAGCCTAGGGGGGGACACCGGGGAGCTGTTTTTT. Translating it yields CASSLGGDTGELFF.

The V gene is TRBV9, the J gene TRBJ2-1; 9 nucleotides agree with TRBD2. This CDR3 spans 15 amino acids. V gave up 4 bases and J gave up 5 bases; unmatched junction bases: 7. Germline-derived CDR1 and CDR2 are SGDLS and YYNGEE. The CDR3 loop reads CASSSTTSGNNEQFF. DNA of the CDR3: TGTGCCAGCAGCTCTACGACTAGCGGAAACAATGAGCAGTTCTTC.

The V gene is TRBV19, the J gene TRBJ2-2, with 8 positions matching TRBD2. CDR1 is LNHDA, CDR2 SQIVND, per germline (reference sequence). J gave up 2 bases and V 7 bases, and 12 bases lay outside the gene matches. The CDR3 has 17 amino acids. Here the CDR3 DNA reads TGTGCCAGTACTACTTGGTTTACTAGCGGTAACACCGGGGAGCTGTTTTTT. Encoded protein: CASTTWFTSGNTGELFF.

This chain links TRBV14 with TRBJ1-1, with 7 bases matching TRBD1. The V gene end was trimmed by 0 bases and the J gene end by 0 bases; junction bases not matched to a gene: 13. In germline, CDR1 is SGHDN, CDR2 FVKESK. The CDR3 runs to 19 residues. CDR3 DNA sequence: TGTGCCAGCAGCCAAGATAGGACATGGACAGGCACTATGAACACTGAAGCTTTCTTT. It translates to CASSQDRTWTGTMNTEAFF.

V gene TRBV19 combines with J gene TRBJ1-5; D is possibly TRBD1 (6 bases). This CDR3 is 14 amino acids long. Looked up from germline, CDR1 is LNHDA and CDR2 is SQIVND (reference sequence). Trimming removed 4 bases at V and 4 bases at J, with 11 bases between. The CDR3 loop reads CASSTDRINQPQHF. The CDR3 DNA reads as TGTGCCAGTAGTACAGACAGGATTAATCAGCCCCAGCATTTT.

The J gene is TRBJ1-5, the V gene TRBV2, with 9 nucleotides matching TRBD1. V was pared by 4 bases and J by 0 bases, with 7 bases of the junction left unmatched. Looked up from germline, CDR1 is SNHLY and CDR2 is FYNNEI. This CDR3 comprises 17 residues. DNA for the CDR3: TGTGCCAGCAGTGCGGGACAGGGTTTACATAGCAATCAGCCCCAGCATTTT. Translated, it gives CASSAGQGLHSNQPQHF.

The chain joins TRBV5-1 to TRBJ2-5; D ambiguous. Trimming cost V 5 bases and J 4 bases, with 12 bases left between them. The CDR3 extends over 13 amino acids. Germline CDR1 is SGHRS and CDR2 is YFSETQ. CDR3 amino acids: CASRGQPGETQYF. The CDR3 DNA reads as TGCGCCAGCAGGGGTCAGCCGGGAGAGACCCAGTACTTC.

The chain combines TRBV5-6 with TRBJ1-2; 7 nucleotides line up with TRBD1. There are 12 residues in the CDR3. The trim removed 6 bases at V and 8 bases at J, leaving 7 bases unmatched. Germline loops: CDR1 SGHDT, CDR2 YYEEEE. The CDR3, as DNA: TGTGCCAGCACCGAGACAGGGCGAGGCTACACCTTC. Translated: CASTETGRGYTF.

The genes are TRBV28 and TRBJ1-5; D perhaps matches TRBD1 (5 bases). Germline V gives CDR1 MDHEN, CDR2 SYDVKM. The CDR3 totals 11 residues. V lost 7 bases to trimming and J lost 5 bases, with 6 bases between them. CDR3 residues: CASTRDQPQHF. The CDR3 DNA follows: TGTGCCAGCACCAGGGATCAGCCCCAGCATTTT.

The genes are TRBV27 and TRBJ1-1; no firm D call. Germline values: CDR1 MNHEY, CDR2 SMNVEV (reference sequence). Trimming removed 9 bases from V and 4 bases from J, with 15 bases in between. This CDR3 has 13 amino acids. The CDR3 DNA reads TGTGCCAGTCAAGAGCTGGGGAGCACTGAAGCTTTCTTT. Protein product: CASQELGSTEAFF.

CDR3 in DNA: TGTGCCAGCTCACCACAACAGGGCGCGAACACTGAAGCTTTCTTT. Protein sequence: CASSPQQGANTEAFF. V and J are TRBV18 and TRBJ1-1; tentative D call: TRBD1 (6 bases). This CDR3 contains 15 residues. The ends were cut back, 1 base at V and 1 base at J, with 10 bases in the middle. CDR1 and CDR2 (germline): KGHSH, LQKENI.

This chain links TRBV19 with TRBJ2-3, with 10 bases that match TRBD2. V shed 6 bases and J 1 base; nucleotides not matched to a gene: 4. The CDR3 extends over 15 amino acids. The V gene's germline CDR1 is LNHDA and CDR2 SQIVND (reference sequence). The DNA for the CDR3 is TGTGCCAGTAGCCAGCTAGCGGGAGGCACAGATACGCAGTATTTT. Protein: CASSQLAGGTDTQYF. Drawing the rest from reference TRBV19 and TRBJ2-3, the complete variable domain is DGGITQSPKYLFRKEGQNVTLSCEQNLNHDAMYWYRQDPGQGLRLIYYSQIVNDFQKGDIAEGYSVSREKKESFPLTVTSAQKNPTAFYLCASSQLAGGTDTQYFGPGTRLTVL.

This chain joins TRBV5-5 and TRBJ1-2; 7 bases are a match to TRBD1. Germline loops: CDR1 SGHKS, CDR2 YYEKEE (reference sequence). V lost 4 bases, J lost 8 bases, and 5 bases stayed unmatched. CDR3 length: 12 amino acids. This chain's CDR3 is CASSPTGHGYTF. The DNA of the CDR3 is TGTGCCAGCAGCCCGACAGGGCACGGCTACACCTTC.

This clone was picked up one time. The rearrangement links TRBV27 to TRBJ2-7; 9 nucleotides agree with TRBD2. The germline gives CDR1 MNHEY, CDR2 SMNVEV (reference sequence). V was clipped by 0 bases and J by 6 bases; unmatched bases: 6. CDR3 length equals 15 residues. The CDR3 loop is CASSLSVAGAFEQYF. CDR3 nucleotides: TGTGCCAGCAGTTTATCAGTAGCGGGAGCGTTCGAGCAGTACTTC.

This clone turned up a few times. The V and J genes are TRBV2 and TRBJ1-1, with D hard to call. This CDR3 has 13 amino acids. Germline V lookup: CDR1 SNHLY, CDR2 FYNNEI. V was trimmed by 7 bases and J by 2 bases, leaving 11 bases between them. CDR3 nucleotide sequence: TGTGCCAGCACAGTACAGCCTAACACTGAAGCTTTCTTT. Protein: CASTVQPNTEAFF.

This chain joins TRBV6-6 and TRBJ2-7, with a tentative D call TRBD2 (5 bases). The V end was cut by 4 bases, the J end by 6 bases, with 10 bases between. The germline V gene encodes CDR1 MNHNY and CDR2 SVGAGI (reference sequence). This CDR3 has 12 residues. DNA of the CDR3: TGTGCCAGCAGTTCGGGAAGGTTCGAGCAGTACTTC. This encodes CASSSGRFEQYF.

The rearrangement uses TRBV11-2 and TRBJ1-3; 10 nucleotides agree with TRBD1. This CDR3 comprises 17 residues. Losses at the gene ends were 6 bases for V and 5 bases for J; bases not matched to a gene: 13. The V gene's germline CDR1 is SGHAT and CDR2 FQNNGV. The CDR3 protein is CASSYTGGTGVRNTIYF. CDR3 nucleotide sequence: TGTGCCAGCAGTTATACGGGGGGGACAGGGGTTCGAAACACCATATATTTT.

V usage is TRBV7-9 and J usage is TRBJ1-2; D remains ambiguous. Trimming took off 1 base at V and 4 bases at J, with 22 bases between the two ends. The germline gives CDR1 SEHNR, CDR2 FQNEAQ (reference sequence). CDR3 length equals 18 residues. The chain's CDR3 is CASSLDGFNTVGGYGYTF. The CDR3 DNA reads as TGTGCCAGCAGCTTAGACGGATTCAACACCGTTGGCGGCTATGGCTACACCTTC.

This clone came up a few times. V gene TRBV7-2 combines with J gene TRBJ1-1, with 8 bases aligning to TRBD1. V lost 4 bases and J lost 3; bases outside the gene matches: 7. Germline CDR1 and CDR2: SGHTA and FQGNSA. The length of the CDR3 is 15 residues. In DNA form, the CDR3 reads TGTGCCAGCAGCTCGGACAGGGACCGCTACACTGAAGCTTTCTTT. It translates to CASSSDRDRYTEAFF.

The rearrangement joins TRBV4-3 to TRBJ1-2; 7 positions agree with TRBD1. J lost 2 bases, V lost 4 bases, and 7 bases had no gene match. The CDR3 contains 15 residues. Germline values: CDR1 LGHNA, CDR2 YSLEER. Here the CDR3 reads CASSPYRGSNYGYTF. As DNA, the CDR3 is TGCGCCAGCAGCCCCTACAGGGGCAGCAACTATGGCTACACCTTC.

The chain recombines TRBV28 with TRBJ2-1, with TRBD2 matching over 8 bases. In germline, CDR1 is MDHEN, CDR2 SYDVKM. The CDR3 totals 11 residues. Trimming cost V 8 bases and J 7 bases; bases outside gene matches: 1. This CDR3 reads CASGGRNEQFF. The DNA for the CDR3 is TGTGCCAGCGGCGGGAGGAATGAGCAGTTCTTC.

The rearrangement uses TRBV10-3 and TRBJ2-1; the D gene is possibly TRBD2 (5 bases). The V and J ends lost 4 bases and 5 bases respectively, with 9 bases between them. CDR3 size: 13 residues. Germline V CDR1 and CDR2: ENHRY, SYGVKD. This CDR3 reads CAISGWRDNEQFF. The CDR3, as DNA: TGTGCCATCAGTGGTTGGCGGGACAATGAGCAGTTCTTC.

This chain connects TRBV5-4 to TRBJ1-1; 9 bases match TRBD1. The CDR3 has 14 amino acids. V shed 3 bases, J shed 5 bases, and the junction held 5 bases outside the gene matches. The germline CDR1 and CDR2 sequences are SGHNT and YYREEE (reference sequence). Here the CDR3 reads CASSSGQGWTEAFF. CDR3 nucleotides: TGTGCCAGCAGCTCGGGACAGGGATGGACTGAAGCTTTCTTT. The whole variable domain, remainder taken from reference TRBV5-4 and TRBJ1-1, is ETGVTQSPTHLIKTRGQQVTLRCSSQSGHNTVSWYQQALGQGPQFIFQYYREEENGRGNFPPRFSGLQFPNYSSELNVNALELDDSALYLCASSSGQGWTEAFFGQGTRLTVV.

V is TRBV6-5 and J is TRBJ2-5; 7 bases align to TRBD2. The CDR3 is 14 amino acids. The trim removed 2 bases at V and 5 bases at J, leaving 5 bases unmatched. Germline-derived CDR1 and CDR2 are MNHEY and SVGAGI. The CDR3 region has the DNA TGTGCCAGCAGTTACCTTCGGGAGGCTGAGACCCAGTACTTC. Its protein product is CASSYLREAETQYF.

This chain connects TRBV25-1 to TRBJ1-1, with 7 nucleotides matching TRBD1. J was trimmed by 10 bases and V by 2 bases; bases with no gene match: 4. Germline CDR1 is MGHDK and CDR2 is SYGVNS. This CDR3 comprises 12 residues. The CDR3 reads CASSEGPGGAFF. DNA of the CDR3: TGTGCCAGCAGTGAAGGCCCAGGGGGAGCTTTCTTT.

This rearrangement joins TRBV9 to TRBJ1-3; 8 nucleotides match TRBD1. The CDR3 runs to 15 residues. CDR1 SGDLS and CDR2 YYNGEE come from the germline V gene. Unmatched junction bases numbered 4, after V lost 1 base and J lost 4 bases. CDR3 sequence reads: CASSVTGGLGNTIYF. Written as DNA, the CDR3 is TGTGCCAGCAGCGTAACAGGGGGATTAGGAAACACCATATATTTT.